Presented here are 32 T cell receptor beta chains from one specimen sequenced in a study of shared clonotypes between healthy human individuals. In the naive CD8 group, cells lacked CD45RO and were positively selected for CCR7, so terminally differentiated effector memory CD45RA+ cells were left out. Generated by immunoSEQ multiplex PCR, the TCRdb table keeps only in-frame clones and is missing some. The sample holds millions of clones, around 96% seen once. The sample was naive CD8+ T cells sorted from blood. These receptor sequences come from a man aged 18 to 30 in good health.

This chain uses TRBV11-2 with TRBJ2-7; no clear D. The CDR3 extends over 14 amino acids. Trimming pared 5 bases from V and 3 bases from J, leaving 14 bases between. Germline-derived CDR1 and CDR2 are SGHAT and FQNNGV. The CDR3, as DNA: TGTGCCAGCAGCCCCTCCGGTCTCTACTACGAGCAGTACTTC. It specifies CASSPSGLYYEQYF. Full variable domain (remainder filled in from reference TRBV11-2 and TRBJ2-7): EAGVAQSPRYKIIEKRQSVAFWCNPISGHATLYWYQQILGQGPKLLIQFQNNGVVDDSQLPKDRFSAERLKGVDSTLKIQPAKLEDSAVYLCASSPSGLYYEQYFGPGTRLTVT.

This clone appeared a few times. The chain links TRBV28 to TRBJ1-5; D not resolved. The CDR3 spans 14 residues. The ends were cut back, 6 bases at V and 0 bases at J, with 9 bases in the middle. The germline CDR1 and CDR2 sequences are MDHEN and SYDVKM. In DNA form, the CDR3 reads TGTGCCAGCAGGTTAAGCCTTAGCAATCAGCCCCAGCATTTT. Its protein product is CASRLSLSNQPQHF.

The V and J genes are TRBV30 and TRBJ1-5; 7 nucleotides agree with TRBD1. The CDR3 contains 15 residues. V dropped 5 bases and J dropped 1; count of bases not matched to a gene: 8. Germline loops: CDR1 GTSNPN, CDR2 SVGIG (reference sequence). The CDR3: CAWEKGALSNQPQHF. For the CDR3, the DNA is TGTGCCTGGGAGAAGGGGGCTCTGAGCAATCAGCCCCAGCATTTT. The whole variable domain, remainder taken from reference TRBV30 and TRBJ1-5, is SQTIHQWPATLVQPVGSPLSLECTVEGTSNPNLYWYRQAAGRGLQLLFYSVGIGQISSEVPQNLSASRPQDRQFILSSKKLLLSDSGFYLCAWEKGALSNQPQHFGDGTRLSIL.

This chain connects TRBV5-8 to TRBJ2-5, with TRBD1 matching over 10 bases. CDR3 size: 18 residues. The V gene's germline CDR1 is SGHTS and CDR2 YDEGEE. V was pared by 4 bases and J by 4 bases, with 16 bases of the junction left unmatched. The CDR3 spells CASSIGTGAPGWGETQYF. The CDR3 DNA follows: TGTGCCAGCAGCATCGGGACAGGGGCCCCTGGGTGGGGAGAGACCCAGTACTTC.

The V and J genes are TRBV14 and TRBJ2-2; the D is unclear. This CDR3 is built from 13 residues. Trimming took off 1 base at V and 5 bases at J, with 5 bases between the two ends. The V gene's germline CDR1 is SGHDN and CDR2 FVKESK. The CDR3 region is CASSQVGTGELFF. The CDR3 DNA is TGTGCCAGCAGCCAAGTAGGGACCGGGGAGCTGTTTTTT.

The rearrangement links TRBV5-1 to TRBJ2-5, with 7 bases lining up with TRBD2. Trimming removed 0 bases from V and 0 bases from J; junction bases left unmatched: 8. The CDR3 is 17 residues long. Germline V gene data show CDR1 as SGHRS and CDR2 as YFSETQ. The chain's CDR3 is CASSLASSGPYQETQYF. For the CDR3, the DNA is TGCGCCAGCAGCTTGGCTTCTAGCGGACCATACCAAGAGACCCAGTACTTC.

The sample holds one count of this clone. V is TRBV28 and J is TRBJ2-3; tentatively, D is TRBD2 (5 bases). Germline CDR1 reads MDHEN; CDR2 reads SYDVKM. This CDR3 is 16 amino acids long. Trimming removed 6 bases at V and 3 bases at J, with 19 bases between. Written as DNA, the CDR3 is TGTGCCAGCAGAACTATCGGACCTTCGGGGACAGATACGCAGTATTTT. It is translated as CASRTIGPSGTDTQYF.

The gene calls are TRBV29-1 and TRBJ1-2, with unresolved D. The CDR3 runs to 11 residues. The V end lost 0 bases, the J end lost 8 bases, and 7 bases lay between the germline ends. CDR1 and CDR2 from the germline V gene are SQVTM and ANQGSEA. CDR3 coding DNA: TGCAGCGTTGAAGACGATAACGGCTACACCTTC. Residues: CSVEDDNGYTF. The whole variable domain, remainder taken from reference TRBV29-1 and TRBJ1-2, is SAVISQKPSRDICQRGTSLTIQCQVDSQVTMMFWYRQQPGQSLTLIATANQGSEATYESGFVIDKFPISRPNLTFSTLTVSNMSPEDSSIYLCSVEDDNGYTFGSGTRLTVV.

The J gene is TRBJ2-2, the V gene TRBV10-2; 14 bases fit TRBD2. J lost 4 bases, V lost 6 bases, and 7 bases had no gene match. The germline CDR1 and CDR2 sequences are WSHSY and SAAADI. This CDR3 comprises 17 residues. The DNA of the CDR3 is TGCGCCAGCAGCGGGGGACTAGCGGGAGTGAGCACCGGGGAGCTGTTTTTT. Translating it yields CASSGGLAGVSTGELFF.

The chain links TRBV6-5 to TRBJ1-1; D gene uncertain. Germline assignment: CDR1 MNHEY and CDR2 SVGAGI. The ends were cut back, 0 bases at V and 7 bases at J, with 12 bases in the middle. This CDR3 is 14 amino acids long. CDR3: CASSYSRGFGEAFF. In DNA form, the CDR3 reads TGTGCCAGCAGTTACTCGAGAGGGTTCGGTGAAGCTTTCTTT.

This chain links TRBV6-5 with TRBJ1-1; a possible D gene is TRBD1 (5 bases). The germline gives CDR1 MNHEY, CDR2 SVGAGI. This CDR3 has 14 amino acids. Deletions cut 5 bases from V and 1 base from J, with 11 bases between. The CDR3 bases are TGTGCCAGCAGTCTAGGGGTGGGGAACACTGAAGCTTTCTTT. Its protein is CASSLGVGNTEAFF.

This chain connects TRBV7-9 to TRBJ1-4; D is undetermined. The V gene's germline CDR1 is SEHNR and CDR2 FQNEAQ (reference sequence). The V end was cut by 4 bases, the J end by 4 bases, with 10 bases between. CDR3 length: 14 residues. The CDR3 here is CASSSRLGNEKLFF. The DNA of the CDR3 is TGTGCCAGCAGCTCCCGGTTGGGTAATGAAAAACTGTTTTTT. Using reference TRBV7-9 and TRBJ1-4 for the parts outside the CDR3, the full variable domain is DTGVSQNPRHKITKRGQNVTFRCDPISEHNRLYWYRQTLGQGPEFLTYFQNEAQLEKSRLLSDRFSAERPKGSFSTLEIQRTEQGDSAMYLCASSSRLGNEKLFFGSGTQLSVL.

The chain is built from TRBV18 and TRBJ2-5; D is unresolved. V was pared by 3 bases and J by 0 bases, with 5 bases between. Germline loops: CDR1 KGHSH, CDR2 LQKENI. The CDR3 sequence is 13 residues long. Written as DNA, the CDR3 is TGTGCCAGCTCACCGGGATACCAAGAGACCCAGTACTTC. Translation gives CASSPGYQETQYF.

CDR3 protein: CSVERGGEAFF. The CDR3 region has the DNA TGCAGCGTTGAAAGGGGCGGCGAAGCTTTCTTT. The chain couples TRBV29-1 to TRBJ1-1; possible D gene TRBD1, 5 bases. Germline V gene data show CDR1 as SQVTM and CDR2 as ANQGSEA. This CDR3 contains 11 residues. The germline V and J ends were trimmed by 2 bases and 8 bases, with 9 bases remaining between them.

V gene TRBV11-2 combines with J gene TRBJ2-7; 8 nucleotides align to TRBD2. V trimming: 5 bases; J trimming: 4 bases; junction bases outside the gene matches: 4. Germline V gives CDR1 SGHAT, CDR2 FQNNGV. The CDR3 spans 13 residues. The CDR3 DNA sequence: TGTGCCAGCAGCATCGGACTAGCTTACGAGCAGTACTTC. Translation: CASSIGLAYEQYF. Using reference TRBV11-2 and TRBJ2-7 for the parts outside the CDR3, the full variable domain is EAGVAQSPRYKIIEKRQSVAFWCNPISGHATLYWYQQILGQGPKLLIQFQNNGVVDDSQLPKDRFSAERLKGVDSTLKIQPAKLEDSAVYLCASSIGLAYEQYFGPGTRLTVT.

This rearrangement joins TRBV6-1 to TRBJ2-7; 8 bases agree with TRBD2. V lost 6 bases, J lost 3 bases, and 13 bases stayed unmatched. The CDR3 has 16 amino acids. Germline CDR1 MNHNS, CDR2 SASEGT. CDR3 sequence: CASRESGLVFYYEQYF. The DNA of the CDR3 is TGTGCCAGCAGGGAATCGGGACTAGTGTTTTACTACGAGCAGTACTTC.

V is TRBV16 and J is TRBJ1-1; no clear D. V was shortened by 0 bases and J by 10 bases, with 6 bases between the two germline ends. The CDR3 is 11 amino acids. Germline assignment: CDR1 KGHSY and CDR2 FQNENV. The CDR3 region is CASSQSRSAFF. CDR3 bases: TGTGCCAGCAGCCAATCACGCTCAGCTTTCTTT.

The table lists this clone with a count of one. The chain recombines TRBV5-4 with TRBJ2-1, with 13 bases matching TRBD2. The CDR3 runs to 15 residues. Germline assignment: CDR1 SGHNT and CDR2 YYREEE (reference sequence). V lost 9 bases and J lost 4; bases outside the gene matches: 7. CDR3 coding DNA: TGTGCCACCCGGACTAGCGGGGGCCCGTACAATGAGCAGTTCTTC. Protein product: CATRTSGGPYNEQFF.

The V gene is TRBV9, the J gene TRBJ2-1, with TRBD2 matching 7 bases. This CDR3 comprises 15 residues. CDR1 is SGDLS, CDR2 YYNGEE, per germline. The trim removed 2 bases at V and 2 bases at J, leaving 4 bases unmatched. The CDR3, as DNA: TGTGCCAGCAGCGTGGAGCGGGAAACCTACAATGAGCAGTTCTTC. Translated: CASSVERETYNEQFF.

This clone occurred once. This rearrangement joins TRBV6-5 to TRBJ2-1, with a tentative D call TRBD2 (5 bases). The CDR3 consists of 15 residues. The V end lost 5 bases, the J end lost 0 bases, and 11 bases lay between the germline ends. CDR1 is MNHEY, CDR2 SVGAGI, per germline. The CDR3 sequence: CASSREPSSYNEQFF. In DNA form, the CDR3 reads TGTGCCAGCAGTAGGGAGCCCAGCTCCTACAATGAGCAGTTCTTC.

CDR3 loop: CASSLLYEGPSYEQYF. The CDR3, as DNA: TGTGCCAGCAGCCTACTGTACGAGGGACCGAGCTACGAGCAGTACTTC. The chain is built from TRBV7-9 and TRBJ2-7; D tentatively reads TRBD1 or TRBD2 (5 bases each). The CDR3 extends over 16 amino acids. Germline assignment: CDR1 SEHNR and CDR2 FQNEAQ (reference sequence). The germline V and J ends were trimmed by 5 bases and 3 bases, with 20 bases remaining between them.

J is TRBJ2-7 and V is TRBV30; no definite D call. Germline assignment: CDR1 GTSNPN and CDR2 SVGIG (reference sequence). CDR3 length: 10 amino acids. V was pared by 4 bases and J by 3 bases, with 4 bases between. CDR3 DNA: TGTGCCTGGACACACTACGAGCAGTACTTC. Amino acids: CAWTHYEQYF.

This chain connects TRBV7-3 to TRBJ2-1; TRBD2 agrees at 8 bases. The length of the CDR3 is 15 residues. Trimming took 5 bases from V and 4 from J; bases not matched to a gene: 7. Germline loops: CDR1 SGHTA, CDR2 FQGTGA. This CDR3 is CASSTRGGSYNEQFF. The CDR3 DNA reads as TGTGCCAGCAGCACACGGGGGGGCTCATACAATGAGCAGTTCTTC. Full variable domain (rest looked up from reference TRBV7-3 and TRBJ2-1): GAGVSQTPSNKVTEKGKYVELRCDPISGHTALYWYRQSLGQGPEFLIYFQGTGAADDSGLPNDRFFAVRPEGSVSTLKIQRTERGDSAVYLCASSTRGGSYNEQFFGPGTRLTVL.

J is TRBJ2-7 and V is TRBV5-6; no reliable D call. Trimming removed 4 bases at V and 2 bases at J, with 13 bases between. This CDR3 spans 14 amino acids. Germline-derived CDR1 and CDR2 are SGHDT and YYEEEE. The CDR3 DNA follows: TGTGCCAGCAGCAGCACTCAGAACCCCTACGAGCAGTACTTC. Its protein product is CASSSTQNPYEQYF.

This clone was found once. The chain joins TRBV9 to TRBJ2-5; D is unclear. The germline gives CDR1 SGDLS, CDR2 YYNGEE. The V end lost 2 bases, the J end lost 0 bases, and 11 bases lay between the germline ends. This CDR3 spans 15 amino acids. For the CDR3, the DNA is TGTGCCAGCAGCGTCCGGGCGACGAACCAAGAGACCCAGTACTTC. Translating gives CASSVRATNQETQYF.

This chain uses TRBV7-9 with TRBJ1-5; maybe TRBD1 (6 bases). Looked up from germline, CDR1 is SEHNR and CDR2 is FQNEAQ (reference sequence). With 1 base removed from V and 2 bases from J, the gap between germline ends came to 9 bases. The CDR3 loop spans 15 amino acids. CDR3 bases: TGTGCCAGCAGCTTAGGGGCAGGGGGCAATCAGCCCCAGCATTTT. It specifies CASSLGAGGNQPQHF.

The rearrangement links TRBV28 to TRBJ1-1; no reliable D call. This CDR3 has 17 amino acids. Germline CDR1 and CDR2: MDHEN and SYDVKM. V lost 1 base and J 1 base, leaving 16 bases between the germline ends. The CDR3 sequence is CASSLLLVAQANTEAFF. The CDR3 nucleotides read TGTGCCAGCAGTTTATTATTAGTGGCCCAAGCGAACACTGAAGCTTTCTTT.

The chain employs TRBV7-8 and TRBJ1-6; D is perhaps TRBD1 (5 bases). The CDR3 length is 14 residues. Trimming cost V 6 bases and J 7 bases, with 13 bases left between them. CDR1 and CDR2 (germline): SGHVS, FQNEAQ. The CDR3 DNA reads as TGTGCCAGCAGTTCCCCGACAGAAAATTCACCCCTCCACTTT. Amino acids: CASSSPTENSPLHF.

There are a few counts of this clone. The chain employs TRBV29-1 and TRBJ1-1; TRBD1 aligns across 11 bases. J gave up 7 bases and V 6 bases, and 4 bases lay outside the gene matches. Germline lookup yields CDR1 SQVTM and CDR2 ANQGSEA. The CDR3 loop spans 12 amino acids. The CDR3 protein is CSVRGQGVEAFF. The CDR3 DNA sequence: TGCAGCGTACGGGGACAGGGGGTTGAAGCTTTCTTT.

The V call is TRBV5-4, the J call TRBJ1-2; D not resolved. The germline V and J ends were trimmed by 0 bases and 8 bases, with 8 bases remaining between them. The CDR3 spans 12 residues. Germline CDR1 is SGHNT and CDR2 is YYREEE (reference sequence). CDR3 amino acids: CASSLDEEGYTF. CDR3 in DNA: TGTGCCAGCAGCTTGGATGAAGAAGGCTACACCTTC.

The genes are TRBV15 and TRBJ2-3, with 9 bases identical to TRBD2. The CDR3 consists of 16 residues. From germline, CDR1 is LNHNV and CDR2 YYDKDF (reference sequence). The V gene end was trimmed by 1 base and the J gene end by 3 bases; junction bases not matched to a gene: 5. CDR3 nucleotide sequence: TGTGCCACCAGCAGAGTACGGGCGGGGGGGACAGATACGCAGTATTTT. Its translation is CATSRVRAGGTDTQYF.

V is TRBV6-5 and J is TRBJ2-5; perhaps TRBD1 as D (5 bases). Germline assignment: CDR1 MNHEY and CDR2 SVGAGI. This CDR3 is built from 13 residues. Trimming stripped 5 bases from V and 5 bases from J, with 12 bases between. The CDR3 region is CASSDQGPETQYF. CDR3 bases: TGTGCCAGCAGTGACCAGGGTCCCGAGACCCAGTACTTC.